These 5 T cell receptor beta chains came from one sample sequenced in a study of T cell changes during pregnancy in multiple sclerosis. This table comes from immunoSEQ multiplex PCR, and its TCRdb copy is limited to in-frame clones, with some not included. The sample shows 50,000 or so clones, 85% to 95% of them seen only once. Source: CD4+ T cells from peripheral blood mononuclear cells, taken in the third trimester of pregnancy. All receptors derive from a female donor with multiple sclerosis, enrolled in a pregnancy study.

V and J are TRBV7-2 and TRBJ2-7, with no clear D. The V gene lost 5 bases and the J gene lost 3 bases, with 5 bases spanning the gap. This CDR3 comprises 11 residues. Germline loops: CDR1 SGHTA, CDR2 FQGNSA. The CDR3 sequence is CASSPGYEQYF. DNA of the CDR3: TGTGCCAGCAGCCCAGGCTACGAGCAGTACTTC.

V and J are TRBV11-3 and TRBJ1-6; 9 bases map to TRBD1. CDR1 and CDR2 from the germline V gene are SGHNT and YENEEA. V dropped 5 bases and J dropped 7; count of bases not matched to a gene: 6. CDR3 length equals 15 residues. The chain's CDR3 is CASSARTGENSPLHF. In DNA, the CDR3 is TGTGCCAGCAGCGCACGGACAGGGGAGAATTCACCCCTCCACTTT.

The rearrangement joins TRBV12-5 to TRBJ2-3, with a tentative D call TRBD2 (5 bases). The germline V gene has CDR1 LGHNT and CDR2 FRNRAP. This CDR3 has 13 amino acids. V was clipped by 4 bases and J by 5 bases, with 10 bases between them. DNA of the CDR3: TGTGCTAGTGGTTCCAGCGGTAGAGATACGCAGTATTTT. It yields the protein CASGSSGRDTQYF.

This chain connects TRBV7-8 to TRBJ1-5; unclear D gene. Trimming cost V 1 base and J 0 bases, with 10 bases left between them. The germline gives CDR1 SGHVS, CDR2 FQNEAQ. This CDR3 has 16 amino acids. As DNA, the CDR3 is TGTGCCAGCAGCTTAGGAGGCCAAGGTAGCAATCAGCCCCAGCATTTT. It codes for CASSLGGQGSNQPQHF.

The genes are TRBV4-3 and TRBJ2-4; TRBD2 aligns across 11 bases. The CDR3 covers 13 residues. Germline V gene sequence: CDR1 LGHNA, CDR2 YSLEER. After removal of 1 base from V and 15 bases from J, the junction contained 5 bases not matched to a gene. The CDR3 DNA follows: TGCGCCAGCAGCCAAGGGCTAGCGGGGGGCCGGTACTTC. This encodes CASSQGLAGGRYF.